Listed below are T cell receptor beta chains from one sample, sequenced in a study of cytomegalovirus exposure and HLA in healthy donors. Method: immunoSEQ multiplex PCR; TCRdb's copy keeps in-frame clones and lacks some. The sample lists about 300,000 clones, 88% occurring once. The sequencing input was PBMCs. The receptor set was obtained from a woman aged 18-30 years in good health and CMV-seronegative. CDR3s include the opening cysteine and the closing phenylalanine or tryptophan. Each record gives: CDR3 length, clone size, J gene, D gene, V gene, CDR3 DNA, CDR3 protein. The D gene is left open where the match is weak. Rows may omit the clone size; those that give it use once, few, many or a size class.

CDR3 length: 14
clone size: -
J gene: TRBJ1-1
D gene: -
V gene: TRBV5-1
CDR3 DNA: TGCGCCAGCACTTTGGCAGGGAAGAACACTGAAGCTTTCTTT
CDR3 protein: CASTLAGKNTEAFF

CDR3 length: 14
clone size: few
J gene: TRBJ2-2
D gene: -
V gene: TRBV9
CDR3 DNA: TGTGCCAGCAGCGCCTCGGGAGCCCTCGGGGAGCTGTTTTTT
CDR3 protein: CASSASGALGELFF

CDR3 length: 14
clone size: -
J gene: TRBJ1-3
D gene: -
V gene: TRBV5-1
CDR3 DNA: TGCGCCAGCAGCTTGGGGGCAGGTGGAAACACCATATATTTT
CDR3 protein: CASSLGAGGNTIYF

CDR3 length: 12
clone size: -
J gene: TRBJ2-7
D gene: -
V gene: TRBV19
CDR3 DNA: TGTGCCAGTAGTAGCCAGGCCTACGAGCAGTACTTC
CDR3 protein: CASSSQAYEQYF

CDR3 length: 12
clone size: -
J gene: TRBJ2-5
D gene: -
V gene: TRBV9
CDR3 DNA: TGTGCCAGCAGCACAGACGTCGGGACCCAGTACTTC
CDR3 protein: CASSTDVGTQYF

CDR3 length: 11
clone size: once
J gene: TRBJ2-1
D gene: -
V gene: TRBV6-5
CDR3 DNA: TGTGCCAGCAGCCTCGGCGGAGAGCAGTTCTTC
CDR3 protein: CASSLGGEQFF

CDR3 length: 15
clone size: -
J gene: TRBJ2-1
D gene: -
V gene: TRBV7-3
CDR3 DNA: TGTGCCAGCAGCTTAACGGCACAGGGATTACGTGGACAGTTCTTC
CDR3 protein: CASSLTAQGLRGQFF

CDR3 length: 17
clone size: -
J gene: TRBJ1-3
D gene: -
V gene: TRBV13
CDR3 DNA: TGTGCCAGCAGCTTAGCCGGGGGGGGGATGGTTGGAAACACCATATATTTT
CDR3 protein: CASSLAGGGMVGNTIYF

CDR3 length: 16
clone size: -
J gene: TRBJ2-5
D gene: -
V gene: TRBV5-1
CDR3 DNA: TGCGCCAGCACAAACCGGGACACAACAATACAAGAGACCCAGTACTTC
CDR3 protein: CASTNRDTTIQETQYF

CDR3 length: 14
clone size: -
J gene: TRBJ2-1
D gene: TRBD1
V gene: TRBV5-4
CDR3 DNA: TGTGCCAGCAGCTCCAACACAGGGGCAAATGAGCAGTTCTTC
CDR3 protein: CASSSNTGANEQFF

CDR3 length: 14
clone size: -
J gene: TRBJ2-2
D gene: -
V gene: TRBV6-6
CDR3 DNA: TGTGCCAGCCCGCGGGTCCAAAACACCGGGGAGCTGTTTTTT
CDR3 protein: CASPRVQNTGELFF

CDR3 length: 18
clone size: -
J gene: TRBJ2-3
D gene: TRBD2
V gene: TRBV18
CDR3 DNA: TGTGCCAGCTCAAAATCGCTAGCGGGCAGGCCTAGCACAGATACGCAGTATTTT
CDR3 protein: CASSKSLAGRPSTDTQYF

CDR3 length: 15
clone size: -
J gene: TRBJ2-2
D gene: -
V gene: TRBV2
CDR3 DNA: TGTGCCAGCAGTTGGGGCACTTTGAACACCGGGGAGCTGTTTTTT
CDR3 protein: CASSWGTLNTGELFF

CDR3 length: 16
clone size: once
J gene: TRBJ1-2
D gene: TRBD1
V gene: TRBV27
CDR3 DNA: TGTGCCAGCAGTCCCTATGCAGGGGGAGACAACTATGGCTACACCTTC
CDR3 protein: CASSPYAGGDNYGYTF

CDR3 length: 15
clone size: -
J gene: TRBJ2-7
D gene: -
V gene: TRBV27
CDR3 DNA: TGTGCCAGCAGCTTCTCGGCCGGGACAACGTACGAGCAGTACTTC
CDR3 protein: CASSFSAGTTYEQYF

CDR3 length: 17
clone size: -
J gene: TRBJ2-7
D gene: TRBD2
V gene: TRBV27
CDR3 DNA: TGTGCCAGCAGTTTATCGTCCCGAGCGGGAGGAACCTACGAGCAGTACTTC
CDR3 protein: CASSLSSRAGGTYEQYF

CDR3 length: 17
clone size: -
J gene: TRBJ1-5
D gene: -
V gene: TRBV7-3
CDR3 DNA: TGTGCCAGCAGCCCAAGGACTTCGGACCCGAGCAATCAGCCCCAGCATTTT
CDR3 protein: CASSPRTSDPSNQPQHF

CDR3 length: 16
clone size: -
J gene: TRBJ2-1
D gene: TRBD2
V gene: TRBV19
CDR3 DNA: TGTGCCAGTAGAACTTCTACTAGCGGGACTTACAATGAGCAGTTCTTC
CDR3 protein: CASRTSTSGTYNEQFF

CDR3 length: 12
clone size: -
J gene: TRBJ2-7
D gene: -
V gene: TRBV2
CDR3 DNA: TGTGCCAGCAGGCTACAGGCCTACGAGCAGTACTTC
CDR3 protein: CASRLQAYEQYF

CDR3 length: 11
clone size: -
J gene: TRBJ2-7
D gene: -
V gene: TRBV5-1
CDR3 DNA: TGCGCCAGCAGCTGGAGGAGCGAGCAGTACTTC
CDR3 protein: CASSWRSEQYF

CDR3 length: 16
clone size: -
J gene: TRBJ2-3
D gene: -
V gene: TRBV7-2
CDR3 DNA: TGTGCCAGCAGCCACGGTTCGGGCGTTGGGAGAGATACGCAGTATTTT
CDR3 protein: CASSHGSGVGRDTQYF

CDR3 length: 16
clone size: -
J gene: TRBJ2-1
D gene: TRBD2
V gene: TRBV7-2
CDR3 DNA: TGTGCCAGCAGCTTATTCGGCGGGAGGACCTCCAATGAGCAGTTCTTC
CDR3 protein: CASSLFGGRTSNEQFF

CDR3 length: 14
clone size: once
J gene: TRBJ1-1
D gene: -
V gene: TRBV4-3
CDR3 DNA: TGCGCCAGCAGCCAAGACGTCAGGGGACCTGAAGCTTTCTTT
CDR3 protein: CASSQDVRGPEAFF

CDR3 length: 13
clone size: -
J gene: TRBJ1-2
D gene: TRBD1
V gene: TRBV9
CDR3 DNA: TGTGCCAGCAGCGTTGACAGGGGCTATGGCTACACCTTC
CDR3 protein: CASSVDRGYGYTF

CDR3 length: 16
clone size: -
J gene: TRBJ1-4
D gene: TRBD1
V gene: TRBV18
CDR3 DNA: TGTGCCAGCTCAATAAGGGGACAGCAGACTAATGAAAAACTGTTTTTT
CDR3 protein: CASSIRGQQTNEKLFF

CDR3 length: 15
clone size: -
J gene: TRBJ2-1
D gene: -
V gene: TRBV28
CDR3 DNA: TGTGCCAGCAGTTCGACGGGGGATAGGCACAATGAGCAGTTCTTC
CDR3 protein: CASSSTGDRHNEQFF

CDR3 length: 13
clone size: -
J gene: TRBJ1-2
D gene: -
V gene: TRBV28
CDR3 DNA: TGTGCCAGCAGTTTCGGGGGGCGCCCTGGCTACACCTTC
CDR3 protein: CASSFGGRPGYTF

CDR3 length: 12
clone size: -
J gene: TRBJ1-1
D gene: -
V gene: TRBV2
CDR3 DNA: TGTGCCAGCTTAGGGGGACGGACTGAAGCTTTCTTT
CDR3 protein: CASLGGRTEAFF

CDR3 length: 13
clone size: -
J gene: TRBJ1-1
D gene: -
V gene: TRBV30
CDR3 DNA: TGTGCCTGGAGTGGCAGGGTTCACACTGAAGCTTTCTTT
CDR3 protein: CAWSGRVHTEAFF

CDR3 length: 15
clone size: -
J gene: TRBJ2-7
D gene: -
V gene: TRBV11-2
CDR3 DNA: TGTGCCAGCAGCTCGCTACCGGGACAAACCTACGAGCAGTACTTC
CDR3 protein: CASSSLPGQTYEQYF

CDR3 length: 12
clone size: once
J gene: TRBJ2-7
D gene: -
V gene: TRBV6-1
CDR3 DNA: TGTGCCAGTAGACTCAACTCCTACGAGCAGTACTTC
CDR3 protein: CASRLNSYEQYF

CDR3 length: 13
clone size: -
J gene: TRBJ2-1
D gene: -
V gene: TRBV28
CDR3 DNA: TGTGCCAGCAGTTTAACTAGCCCCAATGAGCAGTTCTTC
CDR3 protein: CASSLTSPNEQFF

CDR3 length: 16
clone size: -
J gene: TRBJ1-6
D gene: TRBD1
V gene: TRBV27
CDR3 DNA: TGTGCCAGCAAGCCACGGACGGGACAGGACAATTCACCCCTCCACTTT
CDR3 protein: CASKPRTGQDNSPLHF

CDR3 length: 19
clone size: -
J gene: TRBJ2-1
D gene: TRBD2
V gene: TRBV27
CDR3 DNA: TGTGCCAGCAGTTCCGGACTAGCGGGAGGGACAAGCTCCTACAATGAGCAGTTCTTC
CDR3 protein: CASSSGLAGGTSSYNEQFF

CDR3 length: 14
clone size: -
J gene: TRBJ2-2
D gene: -
V gene: TRBV16
CDR3 DNA: TGTGCCAGCAGCCAATCACGGGGAACCGGGGAGCTGTTTTTT
CDR3 protein: CASSQSRGTGELFF

CDR3 length: 14
clone size: -
J gene: TRBJ2-7
D gene: -
V gene: TRBV7-2
CDR3 DNA: TGTGCCAGCAGCTTCCTAGCGCCCTCCTACGAGCAGTACTTC
CDR3 protein: CASSFLAPSYEQYF

CDR3 length: 14
clone size: -
J gene: TRBJ1-2
D gene: -
V gene: TRBV28
CDR3 DNA: TGTGCCAGCAGTTTGCTCCGGACAGAAGCTGGCTACACCTTC
CDR3 protein: CASSLLRTEAGYTF

CDR3 length: 13
clone size: once
J gene: TRBJ1-2
D gene: -
V gene: TRBV30
CDR3 DNA: TGTGCCTGGACCTTGGGGGGGGCTCGCGGCTACACCTTC
CDR3 protein: CAWTLGGARGYTF

CDR3 length: 15
clone size: -
J gene: TRBJ1-2
D gene: TRBD1
V gene: TRBV6-1
CDR3 DNA: TGTGCCAGCAGTGCCGGACAGGGACCCTACTATGGCTACACCTTC
CDR3 protein: CASSAGQGPYYGYTF

CDR3 length: 16
clone size: -
J gene: TRBJ1-6
D gene: -
V gene: TRBV9
CDR3 DNA: TGTGCCAGCAGCGTAGCCTCGGGAATAGAAAATTCACCCCTCCACTTT
CDR3 protein: CASSVASGIENSPLHF

CDR3 length: 11
clone size: -
J gene: TRBJ2-1
D gene: -
V gene: TRBV30
CDR3 DNA: TGTGCCTGGAGTATCGTTGATGAGCAGTTCTTC
CDR3 protein: CAWSIVDEQFF

CDR3 length: 13
clone size: -
J gene: TRBJ2-3
D gene: -
V gene: TRBV11-3
CDR3 DNA: TGTGCCAGCGAGGCGGGAAGCACAGATACGCAGTATTTT
CDR3 protein: CASEAGSTDTQYF

CDR3 length: 16
clone size: -
J gene: TRBJ1-4
D gene: -
V gene: TRBV7-9
CDR3 DNA: TGTGCCAGCACCAACGGGGGGGGAGCAATCGGCGAAAAACTGTTTTTT
CDR3 protein: CASTNGGGAIGEKLFF

CDR3 length: 13
clone size: -
J gene: TRBJ2-7
D gene: -
V gene: TRBV5-6
CDR3 DNA: TGTGCCAGCAGCTTGAAGTTGGAGTACGAGCAGTACTTC
CDR3 protein: CASSLKLEYEQYF

CDR3 length: 16
clone size: -
J gene: TRBJ1-1
D gene: TRBD1
V gene: TRBV5-4
CDR3 DNA: TGTGCCAGCAGCTTGGGGGGGACAGGCCTAAGGGGAGAAGCTTTCTTT
CDR3 protein: CASSLGGTGLRGEAFF

CDR3 length: 15
clone size: -
J gene: TRBJ2-3
D gene: -
V gene: TRBV10-3
CDR3 DNA: TGTGCCATCAGACCAGCGGATAAAGGCACAGATACGCAGTATTTT
CDR3 protein: CAIRPADKGTDTQYF

CDR3 length: 12
clone size: -
J gene: TRBJ1-5
D gene: -
V gene: TRBV29-1
CDR3 DNA: TGCAGCGCCGGAGGGCAAAATCAGCCCCAGCATTTT
CDR3 protein: CSAGGQNQPQHF

CDR3 length: 15
clone size: -
J gene: TRBJ2-1
D gene: TRBD1
V gene: TRBV28
CDR3 DNA: TGTGCCAGCAGTTTGTCGGACAGGGGGTCCGCTGAGCAGTTCTTC
CDR3 protein: CASSLSDRGSAEQFF

CDR3 length: 16
clone size: -
J gene: TRBJ1-1
D gene: TRBD1
V gene: TRBV4-1
CDR3 DNA: TGCGCCAGCCTTATCGACAGGGGGTTATCGGGCACTGAAGCTTTCTTT
CDR3 protein: CASLIDRGLSGTEAFF

CDR3 length: 13
clone size: -
J gene: TRBJ2-7
D gene: -
V gene: TRBV11-2
CDR3 DNA: TGTGCCAGCAGCTTAGCAGGAACCTACGAGCAGTACTTC
CDR3 protein: CASSLAGTYEQYF